This T cell receptor beta chain emerged from a study of neoadjuvant anti-PD-1 for oral cavity cancer. Turning to the study itself: Most patients had three to four biweekly doses of 3 mg/kg nivolumab before resection.

The length of the CDR3 is 13 residues. In germline, CDR1 is MNHEY, CDR2 SVGAGI. Trimming pared 5 bases from V and 7 bases from J, leaving 12 bases between. Only in-frame clones appear in the TCRdb table, and some are missing; sequencing was by immunoSEQ multiplex PCR. The sample contains over 14,000 clones, 60% to 80% of which appear only once. The TCR was taken from a person aged 35 to 85 with oral cavity squamous cell carcinoma. This chain joins TRBV6-5 and TRBJ1-5, with TRBD1 as a possible D gene (6 bases). Sample: PBMCs, taken before nivolumab (anti-PD-1) treatment. The CDR3 DNA follows: TGTGCCAGCAGTCCAGGACAGATACAGCCCCAGCATTTT. Protein product: CASSPGQIQPQHF.